This entry describes one TCR beta chain. This entry is derived from a study of shared clonotypes between healthy human individuals. The data were produced by immunoSEQ multiplex PCR, yet TCRdb's version contains in-frame clones alone and is incomplete. The repertoire consists of approximately 740,000 clones, with less than 85% occurring once and the leading ten covering less than 2%. The V end was cut by 1 base, the J end by 4 bases, with 10 bases between. The V gene's germline CDR1 is SGHTA and CDR2 FQGNSA. This CDR3 spans 14 amino acids. The sequenced sample consisted of memory CD4+ T cells sorted from blood. Sample subset: CD45RA-negative fraction. The J gene is TRBJ2-5, the V gene TRBV7-2; D might be TRBD1 (5 bases). This receptor was taken from a young woman in good health. The CDR3 protein is CASSLGQGAETQYF. Here the CDR3 DNA reads TGTGCCAGCAGCTTAGGTCAAGGGGCAGAGACCCAGTACTTC.